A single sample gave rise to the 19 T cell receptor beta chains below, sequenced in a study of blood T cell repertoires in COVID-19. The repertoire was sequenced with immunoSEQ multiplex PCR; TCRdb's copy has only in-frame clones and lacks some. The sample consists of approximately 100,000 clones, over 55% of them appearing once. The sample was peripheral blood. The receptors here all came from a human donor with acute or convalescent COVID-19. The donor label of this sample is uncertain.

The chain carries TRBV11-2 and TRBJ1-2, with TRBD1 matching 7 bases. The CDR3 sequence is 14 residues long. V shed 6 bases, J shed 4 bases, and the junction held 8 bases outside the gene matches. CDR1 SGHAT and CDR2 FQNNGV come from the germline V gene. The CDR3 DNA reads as TGTGCCAGCAGGGAGCTTGCAGGGGGCTATGGCTACACCTTC. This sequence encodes CASRELAGGYGYTF.

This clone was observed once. The CDR3 reads CSASSSYRGDNYGYTF. CDR3 DNA sequence: TGCAGTGCTAGTTCGTCTTACAGGGGGGATAACTATGGCTACACCTTC. V gene TRBV20-1 combines with J gene TRBJ1-2; 8 bases line up with TRBD1. The CDR3 sequence is 16 residues long. V dropped 3 bases and J dropped 1; count of bases not matched to a gene: 10. From germline, CDR1 is DFQATT and CDR2 SNEGSKA (reference sequence).

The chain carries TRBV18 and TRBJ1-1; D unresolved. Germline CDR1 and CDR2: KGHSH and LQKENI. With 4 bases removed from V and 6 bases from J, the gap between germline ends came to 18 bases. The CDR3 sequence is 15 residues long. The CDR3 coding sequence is TGTGCCAGCTCACGGACTCCCGCCGGGGTCTCTGAAGCTTTCTTT. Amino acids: CASSRTPAGVSEAFF.

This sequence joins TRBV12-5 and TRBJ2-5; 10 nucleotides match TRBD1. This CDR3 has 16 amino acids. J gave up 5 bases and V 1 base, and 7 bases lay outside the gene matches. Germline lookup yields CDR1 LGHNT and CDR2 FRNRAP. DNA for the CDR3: TGTGCTAGTGGTTTGGGTGACAGGGGGCCATCGGAGACCCAGTACTTC. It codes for CASGLGDRGPSETQYF.

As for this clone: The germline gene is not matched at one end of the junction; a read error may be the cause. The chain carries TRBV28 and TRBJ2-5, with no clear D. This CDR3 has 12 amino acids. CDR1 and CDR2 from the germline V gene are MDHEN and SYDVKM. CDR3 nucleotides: TGTGCGAGCATGAGTCCCCAAGAGACCCAGTACTTC. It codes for CASMSPQETQYF.

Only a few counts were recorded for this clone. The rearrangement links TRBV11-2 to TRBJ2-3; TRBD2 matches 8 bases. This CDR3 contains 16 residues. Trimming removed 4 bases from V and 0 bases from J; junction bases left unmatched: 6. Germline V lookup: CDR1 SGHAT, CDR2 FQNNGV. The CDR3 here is CASSSIAGYSTDTQYF. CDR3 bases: TGTGCCAGCAGCTCCATAGCGGGGTATAGCACAGATACGCAGTATTTT. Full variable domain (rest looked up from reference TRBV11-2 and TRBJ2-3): EAGVAQSPRYKIIEKRQSVAFWCNPISGHATLYWYQQILGQGPKLLIQFQNNGVVDDSQLPKDRFSAERLKGVDSTLKIQPAKLEDSAVYLCASSSIAGYSTDTQYFGPGTRLTVL.

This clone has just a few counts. The CDR3, as DNA: TGCAGCGGAGGCGGGGGTTGGGACACTGAAGCTTTCTTT. Translated, it gives CSGGGGWDTEAFF. The rearrangement uses TRBV29-1 and TRBJ1-1; D may be TRBD1 (5 bases). This CDR3 is built from 13 residues. Looked up from germline, CDR1 is SQVTM and CDR2 is ANQGSEA. Trimming left V 7 bases short and J 3 bases short, with 15 bases between.

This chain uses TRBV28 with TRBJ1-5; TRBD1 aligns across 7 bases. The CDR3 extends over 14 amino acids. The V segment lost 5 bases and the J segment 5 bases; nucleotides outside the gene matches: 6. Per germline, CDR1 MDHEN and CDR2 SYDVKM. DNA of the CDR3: TGTGCCAGCAGTCGACAGGGTATGGATCAGCCCCAGCATTTT. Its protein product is CASSRQGMDQPQHF.

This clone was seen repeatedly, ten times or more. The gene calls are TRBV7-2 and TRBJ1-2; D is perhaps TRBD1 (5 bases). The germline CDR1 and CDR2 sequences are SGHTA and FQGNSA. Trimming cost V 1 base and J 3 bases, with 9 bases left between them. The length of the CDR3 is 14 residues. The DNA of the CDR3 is TGTGCCAGCAGCTTAGGGCGGGACTACTATGGCTACACCTTC. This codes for CASSLGRDYYGYTF.

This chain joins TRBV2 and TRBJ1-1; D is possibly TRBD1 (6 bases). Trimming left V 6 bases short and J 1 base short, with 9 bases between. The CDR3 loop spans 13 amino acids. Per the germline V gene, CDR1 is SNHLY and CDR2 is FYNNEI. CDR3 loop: CASSNRENTEAFF. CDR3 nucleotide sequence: TGTGCCAGCAGCAACAGGGAGAACACTGAAGCTTTCTTT.

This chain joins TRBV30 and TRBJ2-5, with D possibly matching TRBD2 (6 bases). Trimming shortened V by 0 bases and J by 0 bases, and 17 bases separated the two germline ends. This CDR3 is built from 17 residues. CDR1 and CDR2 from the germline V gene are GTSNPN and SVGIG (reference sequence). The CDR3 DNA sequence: TGTGCCTGGAGTGTACGTGACGGGGGACCGTACCAAGAGACCCAGTACTTC. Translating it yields CAWSVRDGGPYQETQYF.

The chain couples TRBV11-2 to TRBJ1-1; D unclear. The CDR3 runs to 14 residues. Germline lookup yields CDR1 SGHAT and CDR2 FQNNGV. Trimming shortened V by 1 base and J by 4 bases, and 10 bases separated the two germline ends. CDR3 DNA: TGTGCCAGCAGCTTAGTGCGGGGTGGCACTGAAGCTTTCTTT. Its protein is CASSLVRGGTEAFF.

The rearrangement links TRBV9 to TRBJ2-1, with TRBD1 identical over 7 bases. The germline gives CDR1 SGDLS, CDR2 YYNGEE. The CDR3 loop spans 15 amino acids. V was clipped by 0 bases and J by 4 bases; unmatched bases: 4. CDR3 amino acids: CASSVVVTGYNEQFF. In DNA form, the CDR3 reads TGTGCCAGCAGCGTAGTTGTGACAGGGTACAATGAGCAGTTCTTC.

Here the CDR3 reads CASRLGGLGQETQYF. CDR3 coding DNA: TGCGCCAGCAGACTAGGGGGTCTGGGGCAAGAGACCCAGTACTTC. The V call is TRBV5-1, the J call TRBJ2-5; possible D gene TRBD1, 6 bases. The CDR3 is 15 amino acids. Germline-derived CDR1 and CDR2 are SGHRS and YFSETQ. V was pared by 5 bases and J by 2 bases, with 16 bases between. Variable domain in full (rest from reference TRBV5-1 and TRBJ2-5): KAGVTQTPRYLIKTRGQQVTLSCSPISGHRSVSWYQQTPGQGLQFLFEYFSETQRNKGNFPGRFSGRQFSNSRSEMNVSTLELGDSALYLCASRLGGLGQETQYFGPGTRLLVL.

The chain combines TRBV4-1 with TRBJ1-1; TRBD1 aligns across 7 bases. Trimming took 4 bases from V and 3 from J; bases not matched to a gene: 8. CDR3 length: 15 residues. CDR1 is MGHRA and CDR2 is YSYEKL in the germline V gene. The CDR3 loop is CASSRYRGGDTEAFF. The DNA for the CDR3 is TGCGCCAGCAGCCGGTACAGGGGAGGAGACACTGAAGCTTTCTTT.

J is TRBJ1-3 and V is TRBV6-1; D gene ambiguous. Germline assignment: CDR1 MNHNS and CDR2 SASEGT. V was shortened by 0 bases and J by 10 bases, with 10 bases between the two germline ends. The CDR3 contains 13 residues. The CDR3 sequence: CASSEAAGETIYF. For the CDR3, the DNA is TGTGCCAGCAGTGAAGCGGCCGGGGAAACCATATATTTT.

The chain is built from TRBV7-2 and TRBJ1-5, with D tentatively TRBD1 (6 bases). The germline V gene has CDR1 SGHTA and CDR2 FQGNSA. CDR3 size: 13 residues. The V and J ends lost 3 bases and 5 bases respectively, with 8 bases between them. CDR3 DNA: TGTGCCAGCAGCTTTAAGGGGGATCAGCCCCAGCATTTT. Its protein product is CASSFKGDQPQHF.

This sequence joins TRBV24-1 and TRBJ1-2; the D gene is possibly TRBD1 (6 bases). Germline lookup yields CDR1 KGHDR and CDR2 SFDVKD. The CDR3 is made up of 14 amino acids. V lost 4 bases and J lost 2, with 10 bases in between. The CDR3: CATSEGGQNYGYTF. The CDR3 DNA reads TGTGCCACCAGTGAGGGCGGACAGAACTATGGCTACACCTTC.

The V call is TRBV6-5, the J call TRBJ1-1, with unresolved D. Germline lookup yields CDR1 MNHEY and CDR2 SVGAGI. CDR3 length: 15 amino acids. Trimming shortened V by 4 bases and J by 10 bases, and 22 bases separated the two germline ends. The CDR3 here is CASSLPGSTNFGAFF. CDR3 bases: TGTGCCAGCAGTTTACCTGGGAGTACGAATTTTGGAGCTTTCTTT.